This TCR beta chain was captured in a study of molecular identifiers for immune sequencing clone quantification. Study-level findings and limits: Clones that had above 20 RNA copies took up over 98% of effector molecules but under 1% in naive cells. Clone sizes could be underestimated for highly expanded clones when identical TCR molecules share a barcode.

Points on this clonotype: The antigen is undetermined.

Methods described previously were used for bulk TCR libraries, and listed TCR primers were applied. TCRdb analysed the PCR reads with MiXCR anew, one entry per CDR3 protein. Of 250,000 to 400,000 distinct CDR3 sequences in the sample, around 21% were seen once. The receptor's source is a human donor in good health. Some libraries in this study had Jurkat cell RNA spiked in. Sequenced input: naive CD8+ T cells from blood, with Jurkat cell RNA spiked in. As for subset: FACS-sorted CD8+CD4-CCR7+CD45RA+ naive T cells.

The CDR3, as DNA: TGTGCCAGCAGTTCTAACAGGGTTGGTAGCAATCAGCCCCAGCATTTT. Its translation is CASSSNRVGSNQPQHF. The chain combines TRBV27 with TRBJ1-5, with D perhaps TRBD1 (6 bases). The ends were cut back, 4 bases at V and 0 bases at J, with 13 bases in the middle. CDR3 length: 16 residues. Germline V gene lookup returns CDR1 MNHEY and CDR2 SMNVEV (reference sequence).